The sequence of this TCR beta chain was determined in a study of T cell repertoires in cytomegalovirus infection. Across the whole study: CMV epitopes used comprised recently identified HLA-C-restricted ones and well-studied HLA-B-restricted ones. Indications of both CMV infection and matching HLA type were provided by public TCR beta signatures.

General study points: HLA-C-restricted, CMV-specific TCR beta clonotypes were dominant ex vivo.

From the reads, TCRdb called clonotypes with MiXCR, one entry per CDR3 protein. The sample shows 300,000 or so distinct CDR3 sequences, 20% to 25% of them seen only once. Germline-derived CDR1 and CDR2 are MNHEY and SVGEGT. J lost 2 bases, V lost 5 bases, and 6 bases had no gene match. This CDR3 has 15 residues. This clonotype was observed a handful of times. No antigen is known for it. The starting material was cultured PBMCs, obtained from culture after CMV antigen stimulation. The gene calls are TRBV6-2 or TRBV6-3 and TRBJ1-5, with TRBD1 matching over 7 bases. This sequence was found in a human donor in good health (CMV status not recorded). Some clones in this sample may be carry-over from other donors' samples. The CDR3 sequence: CASSRRQGGNQPQHF. CDR3 nucleotides: TGTGCCAGCAGTAGAAGACAGGGAGGCAATCAGCCCCAGCATTTT.